The sequence of this T cell receptor (beta chain) was determined in a study of graft-versus-host responses after intestinal transplantation. Study-wide results and caveats: Some GvH clones appeared in ileal mucosa or blood before recipient bone marrow.

This clone showed up just once. Its matching antigen is unknown. Data came from immunoSEQ multiplex PCR; TCRdb stores just in-frame clones and leaves some out. The table shows more than 60,000 clones, with 90% occurring only once. The specimen was unstimulated CD8+ T cells sorted from spleen or lymph node cells, collected before intestinal transplant. The sequence came from a human donor who received an intestinal transplant.

CDR3 sequence reads: CASSLSGGDLETQYF. The CDR3 coding sequence is TGCGCCAGCAGCCTTAGCGGGGGGGATTTGGAGACCCAGTACTTC. This chain uses TRBV4-1 with TRBJ2-5; TRBD2 agrees at 11 bases. Trimming took 4 bases from V and 5 from J; bases not matched to a gene: 6. Germline values: CDR1 MGHRA, CDR2 YSYEKL. The CDR3 has 15 amino acids.